The 3 T cell receptor beta chains given below trace back to one sample, sequenced in a study of blood T cell repertoires in COVID-19. Repertoires were generated with immunoSEQ multiplex PCR, while TCRdb's copy carries only in-frame clones and drops some. There are roughly 220,000 clones in the sample; about nine tenths occur only once, and less than 4.5% lies in the top ten. The sequencing input was PBMCs or T cells enriched from blood (not recorded which). All receptors come from a woman in her 40s with acute COVID-19.

This clone was seen at least ten times. This chain links TRBV19 with TRBJ1-6; no clear D gene. The germline CDR1 and CDR2 sequences are LNHDA and SQIVND (reference sequence). This CDR3 region has 13 residues. Trimming removed 6 bases from V and 9 bases from J, with 12 bases in between. CDR3 DNA: TGTGCCAGTAGCGAAACACAGTCTTCACCCCTCCACTTT. Protein product: CASSETQSSPLHF.

The chain recombines TRBV12-5 with TRBJ2-7; D may be TRBD1 (7 bases). The CDR3 has 14 amino acids. CDR1 and CDR2 from the germline V gene are LGHNT and FRNRAP. Trimming stripped 5 bases from V and 4 bases from J, with 15 bases between. CDR3 sequence (DNA): TGTGCTAGTGGTCCTCCGCGGGACAGTTACGAGCAGTACGTC. Encoded protein: CASGPPRDSYEQYV.

This chain connects TRBV19 to TRBJ1-2; TRBD1 aligns across 8 bases. CDR1 is LNHDA, CDR2 SQIVND, per germline (reference sequence). The CDR3 runs 15 residues. The ends lost 9 bases at V and 3 bases at J; junction bases unmatched: 12. CDR3: CASATPGTGDYGYTF. In DNA form, the CDR3 reads TGTGCCAGCGCAACTCCCGGGACAGGCGACTATGGCTACACCTTC.